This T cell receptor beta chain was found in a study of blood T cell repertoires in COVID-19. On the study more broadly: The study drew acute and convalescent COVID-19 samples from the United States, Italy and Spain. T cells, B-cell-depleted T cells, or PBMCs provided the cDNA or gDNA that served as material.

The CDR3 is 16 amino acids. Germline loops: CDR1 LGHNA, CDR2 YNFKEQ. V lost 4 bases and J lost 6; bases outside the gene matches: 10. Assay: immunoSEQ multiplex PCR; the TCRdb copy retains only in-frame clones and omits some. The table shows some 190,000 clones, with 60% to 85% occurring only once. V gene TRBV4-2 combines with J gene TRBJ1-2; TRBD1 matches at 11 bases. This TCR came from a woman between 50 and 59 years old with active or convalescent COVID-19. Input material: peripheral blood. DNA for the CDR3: TGTGCCAGCAGCCGCCGGAGGACGGGACAGGGGGATGGCTACACCTTC. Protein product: CASSRRRTGQGDGYTF.